Sequencing of this TCR beta chain was carried out in a study of T cell repertoires in cytomegalovirus infection. About the study: Alongside well-studied HLA-B-restricted CMV epitopes, recently identified HLA-C-restricted CMV epitopes were also used. Matching HLA type and CMV infection were both indicated by public TCR beta signatures.

TCRdb used MiXCR to reprocess the reads, holding one entry per CDR3 protein. Among 100,000 to 150,000 distinct CDR3 sequences listed, roughly a third were seen once. Regarding the study as a whole: The ex vivo response was dominated by HLA-C-restricted CMV-specific TCR beta clonotypes.

Germline V lookup: CDR1 MDHEN, CDR2 SYDVKM. The CDR3 is 14 amino acids. The V end lost 3 bases, the J end lost 2 bases, and 11 bases lay between the germline ends. This clonotype was picked up many times. Its antigen remains unknown. This sequence was found in a human donor in good health (CMV status not recorded). Some clones in this sample may be carry-over from other donors' samples. The sequencing here drew on CD8+ T cells from cultured PBMCs, taken from culture after CMV antigen stimulation. The V gene is TRBV28, the J gene TRBJ2-7; perhaps TRBD2 as D (5 bases). CDR3 nucleotide sequence: TGTGCCAGCAGTTTTATCGGGGTGGCCTACGAGCAGTACTTC. Its protein product is CASSFIGVAYEQYF.